This TCR beta chain is from a study of somatic mutations in cytotoxic T cells in rheumatoid arthritis. For the study at large: After diagnosis, patient blood (around 30 ml EDTA) was drawn right away, before any treatment was given. Selected T-cell populations stained with V beta antibodies were isolated by flow sorting to nearly 100% purity; these included V beta1+ cells subjected to TCRB sequencing.

Regarding the study as a whole: Between rheumatoid arthritis patients and age-matched healthy controls, CD8+ T-cell clonality showed no significant difference.

Profiling relied on immunoSEQ multiplex PCR, and the TCRdb table lists in-frame clones only, not all of them. The sample records 8,500 to 13,000 clones, roughly 78% being singletons. The CDR3 spans 12 residues. The germline gives CDR1 MGHRA, CDR2 YSYEKL. Trimming removed 2 bases from V and 5 bases from J, with 7 bases in between. Turning to this clone: The antigen remains unidentified.

The TCR comes from an adult with rheumatoid arthritis. J is TRBJ2-7 and V is TRBV4-1; D is ambiguous. What was sequenced was CD8+ T cells sorted from blood. CDR3 amino acids: CASSQFRNEQYF. The CDR3, as DNA: TGCGCCAGCAGCCAATTCCGGAACGAGCAGTACTTC.